The clone carrying this TCR beta chain occurred many times. Trimming at V came to 1 base and at J to 4 bases, leaving 7 bases not matched to a gene. The CDR3 is 16 amino acids. As it was prepared, the TCRbeta library received unique molecular identifiers. TCRdb processed the PCR reads anew with MiXCR; each CDR3 protein has one entry. Among approximately 300,000 distinct CDR3 sequences listed, over 9.5% were seen once. The data derive from a study of T-cell reconstitution after alpha-beta-depleted transplantation in children. Material: PBMCs, obtained before TCRalphabeta/CD19-depleted stem cell transplant. This rearrangement joins TRBV12-3 or TRBV12-4 to TRBJ2-3, with 8 positions matching TRBD1. The sequence derives from a boy in the first two years of life with acute myeloid leukemia, due to receive a stem cell transplant. Here the CDR3 reads CASSLVYGQGSDTQYF. The CDR3, as DNA: TGTGCCAGCAGTTTAGTGTACGGACAGGGCTCAGATACGCAGTATTTT.